In this sample, the clone carrying this T cell receptor (beta chain) turned up a few times. Its target is not known. These data are taken from a study of identical twins. Whole-study findings and limits: Cord blood beta clonotypes that were abundant carried fewer insertions, and memory repertoires showed no such trend. The study reached conclusions through statistical analysis that was cross-sectional, not following the same donors.

TCRdb reprocessed the 5' RACE reads via MiXCR and lists one record per CDR3 protein. Of about 700,000 distinct CDR3 sequences detected, 5.5% to 6.5% appear once; the ten largest clones hold 1.5% to 2%. The CDR3 has 15 residues. The V gene lost 0 bases and the J gene lost 1 base, with 9 bases spanning the gap. Germline V gives CDR1 MGHRA, CDR2 YSYEKL. This sequence joins TRBV4-1 and TRBJ1-1; D ambiguous. This receptor was identified in a man between 18 and 29 years old in good health. Sequenced input: naive T cells sorted from blood. The CDR3 DNA is TGCGCCAGCAGCCAAGAAGCGGGGAGGAACACTGAAGCTTTCTTT. Its protein is CASSQEAGRNTEAFF.